The 14 T cell receptor beta chains given below trace back to one sample, sequenced in a study of blood T cell repertoires in COVID-19. The assay was immunoSEQ multiplex PCR, and TCRdb's table has in-frame clones only and misses some. The sample shows 130,000 or so clones, less than 90% of them seen only once. What was sequenced was PBMCs or T cells enriched from blood (not recorded which). All receptors derive from a woman in her twenties or thirties who had recovered from COVID-19.

This chain joins TRBV7-6 and TRBJ1-4; 7 nucleotides match TRBD1. The CDR3 is made up of 14 amino acids. Germline CDR1 is SGHVS and CDR2 is FNYEAQ. The V and J ends lost 4 bases and 7 bases, in that order; junction bases with no gene match: 6. The CDR3 region is CASSSTGLSEKLFF. CDR3 in DNA: TGTGCCAGCAGCTCGACAGGGTTGAGTGAAAAACTGTTTTTT.

V usage is TRBV5-1 and J usage is TRBJ2-3, with D possibly TRBD2 on 6 matching bases. This CDR3 region has 15 residues. V shed 0 bases and J shed 5 bases, with 13 bases lying between them. Germline CDR1 SGHRS, CDR2 YFSETQ. CDR3 region: CASSLGRGNVDTQYF. CDR3 sequence (DNA): TGCGCCAGCAGCTTGGGGCGCGGGAACGTAGATACGCAGTATTTT.

V gene TRBV18 combines with J gene TRBJ1-4; TRBD1 aligns across 8 bases. From germline, CDR1 is KGHSH and CDR2 LQKENI. This CDR3 is 16 amino acids long. With 6 bases clipped from V and 7 bases from J, the junction kept 13 bases outside the gene matches. The CDR3 is CASSHGRQGASEKLFF. CDR3 bases: TGTGCCAGCTCGCACGGGCGGCAGGGGGCAAGTGAAAAACTGTTTTTT.

The chain employs TRBV19 and TRBJ1-1; 7 positions match TRBD1. CDR3 length: 16 residues. Germline V gene data show CDR1 as LNHDA and CDR2 as SQIVND (reference sequence). V lost 7 bases and J lost 4; bases outside the gene matches: 15. CDR3 region: CASNRVGLTGSTEAFF. The CDR3 DNA follows: TGTGCCAGTAATAGGGTGGGGTTGACAGGGTCCACTGAAGCTTTCTTT.

J is TRBJ1-5 and V is TRBV6-4; TRBD1 is a possible D gene (5 bases). The ends were cut back, 10 bases at V and 2 bases at J, with 9 bases in the middle. CDR3 length: 12 amino acids. Germline assignment: CDR1 MRHNA and CDR2 SNTAGT. CDR3: CATARGNQPQHF. The DNA of the CDR3 is TGTGCCACCGCCAGGGGCAATCAGCCCCAGCATTTT.

Only one count was recorded for this clone. The CDR3 nucleotides are TGTGCCAGCAGCAGGGGACAGCAAGCTTTCTTT. Translation gives CASSRGQQAFF. V gene TRBV12-3 or TRBV12-4 combines with J gene TRBJ1-1; TRBD1 matches at 7 bases. The CDR3 has 11 amino acids. The V and J ends lost 6 bases and 9 bases, in that order; junction bases with no gene match: 4.

This chain connects TRBV10-3 to TRBJ1-1, with TRBD1 identical over 7 bases. This CDR3 contains 12 residues. V was clipped by 8 bases and J by 10 bases; unmatched bases: 10. The V gene's germline CDR1 is ENHRY and CDR2 SYGVKD. CDR3 sequence: CAISSAGQRAFF. The CDR3 region has the DNA TGTGCCATCTCCAGCGCGGGACAGAGAGCTTTCTTT.

This chain connects TRBV18 to TRBJ2-3; 8 nucleotides line up with TRBD1. This CDR3 comprises 17 residues. The junction had 7 bases not matched to a gene; V was cut back by 0 bases and J by 2 bases. The germline CDR1 and CDR2 sequences are KGHSH and LQKENI. The CDR3 DNA is TGTGCCAGCTCACCACCGGACAGGGTTCGTTCCACAGATACGCAGTATTTT. Its translation is CASSPPDRVRSTDTQYF.

The chain couples TRBV4-3 to TRBJ2-1; D possibly corresponds to TRBD2 (6 bases). CDR3 size: 16 residues. Germline CDR1 is LGHNA and CDR2 is YSLEER. V was trimmed by 3 bases and J by 6 bases, leaving 18 bases between them. This chain's CDR3 is CASSQGGDWGGNEQFF. CDR3 nucleotide sequence: TGCGCCAGCAGCCAGGGCGGGGACTGGGGTGGCAATGAGCAGTTCTTC.

This clone was detected only once. The chain has TRBV3-1 (or the pseudogene TRBV3-2) and TRBJ1-6; D call uncertain. The CDR3 sequence is 13 residues long. Germline V CDR1 and CDR2: LGHDT, YNNKEL (reference sequence). The V end was cut by 4 bases, the J end by 6 bases, with 7 bases between. CDR3 in amino acids: CASSPRGNSPLHF. Here the CDR3 DNA reads TGTGCCAGCAGCCCACGAGGTAATTCACCCCTCCACTTT.

The J gene is TRBJ2-3, the V gene TRBV6-4; 7 bases align to TRBD2. The CDR3 sequence is 15 residues long. The germline gives CDR1 MRHNA, CDR2 SNTAGT. J gave up 11 bases and V 5 bases, and 16 bases lay outside the gene matches. CDR3 sequence (DNA): TGTGCCAGCAGTCCCAGCGGGGTCCTTGGCAGAGGGCAGTATTTT. Translated, it gives CASSPSGVLGRGQYF.

The gene calls are TRBV6-1 and TRBJ2-5; 7 bases match TRBD2. Trimming took 0 bases from V and 6 from J; bases not matched to a gene: 4. The CDR3 has 14 residues. Germline V gives CDR1 MNHNS, CDR2 SASEGT. The CDR3 loop is CASSEARETKTQYF. The CDR3 region has the DNA TGTGCCAGCAGTGAAGCGCGGGAGACAAAGACCCAGTACTTC.

The rearrangement links TRBV5-4 to TRBJ2-5, with 9 bases lining up with TRBD2. Germline V gene sequence: CDR1 SGHNT, CDR2 YYREEE (reference sequence). V trimming: 0 bases; J trimming: 5 bases; junction bases outside the gene matches: 8. This CDR3 spans 16 amino acids. The CDR3 loop is CASSLGASGIGETQYF. DNA of the CDR3: TGTGCCAGCAGCTTGGGGGCTAGCGGGATAGGGGAGACCCAGTACTTC. The entire variable domain, with the rest obtained from reference TRBV5-4 and TRBJ2-5, is as follows: ETGVTQSPTHLIKTRGQQVTLRCSSQSGHNTVSWYQQALGQGPQFIFQYYREEENGRGNFPPRFSGLQFPNYSSELNVNALELDDSALYLCASSLGASGIGETQYFGPGTRLLVL.

This chain connects TRBV6-2 or TRBV6-3 to TRBJ1-6; D is unclear. V was cut by 2 bases and J by 4 bases, with 12 bases left in between. Germline values: CDR1 MNHEY, CDR2 SVGEGT. The CDR3 extends over 16 amino acids. The CDR3 region has the DNA TGTGCCAGCAGTTACGGGCAGACCTGGTATAATTCACCCCTCCACTTT. Protein sequence: CASSYGQTWYNSPLHF.